This entry lists 13 T cell receptor beta chains sequenced from one sample in a study of shared clonotypes between healthy human individuals. Data came from immunoSEQ multiplex PCR; TCRdb stores just in-frame clones and leaves some out. The sample lists about 1.1 million clones; 70% to 80% were seen once. The sequenced sample consisted of memory CD4+ T cells from PBMCs. The subset here: CD45RA-negative fraction. Source of these receptors: a man aged 18 to 30 in good health. Some clones in this sample may be carry-over from other donors' samples.

Comment on this clone: A clone one base away is much larger, so this may be a read error. Other DNA variants within this sample encode the same CDR3. J is TRBJ1-1 and V is TRBV11-2; D gene uncertain. Per the germline V gene, CDR1 is SGHAT and CDR2 is FQNNGV. This CDR3 comprises 13 residues. V shed 1 base and J shed 3 bases, with 6 bases lying between them. The CDR3 nucleotides read TGTGCCAGCAGCTTAGTGCGGGACACTGAAGCTTTCTTT. Residues: CASSLVRDTEAFF.

The genes are TRBV28 and TRBJ2-3; 8 bases are shared with TRBD2. Per the germline V gene, CDR1 is MDHEN and CDR2 is SYDVKM. J was trimmed by 4 bases and V by 5 bases; bases with no gene match: 8. There are 15 residues in the CDR3. The CDR3 coding sequence is TGTGCCAGCAGTCTACGGGGCGGGAGGTCAGATACGCAGTATTTT. Protein: CASSLRGGRSDTQYF. Full variable domain (rest looked up from reference TRBV28 and TRBJ2-3): DVKVTQSSRYLVKRTGEKVFLECVQDMDHENMFWYRQDPGLGLRLIYFSYDVKMKEKGDIPEGYSVSREKKERFSLILESASTNQTSMYLCASSLRGGRSDTQYFGPGTRLTVL.

The chain is built from TRBV6-5 and TRBJ2-5; unclear D gene. CDR3 length: 14 residues. V lost 2 bases to trimming and J lost 1 base, with 8 bases between them. The germline gives CDR1 MNHEY, CDR2 SVGAGI. CDR3 sequence: CASSYGGVQETQYF. CDR3 sequence (DNA): TGTGCCAGCAGTTACGGTGGGGTCCAAGAGACCCAGTACTTC.

The sample holds one count of this clone. The sample holds other DNA sequences that translate to the same CDR3. The gene calls are TRBV7-9 and TRBJ2-7; D possibly corresponds to TRBD2 (7 bases). This CDR3 contains 14 residues. CDR1 is SEHNR and CDR2 is FQNEAQ in the germline V gene (reference sequence). Trimming left V 3 bases short and J 1 base short, with 10 bases between. The CDR3 loop is CASSLGGGSYEQYF. The CDR3 coding sequence is TGTGCCAGCAGCTTGGGAGGGGGATCCTACGAGCAGTACTTC.

V usage is TRBV7-9 and J usage is TRBJ1-1, with D possibly being TRBD1 (5 bases). The CDR3 has 12 residues. Germline assignment: CDR1 SEHNR and CDR2 FQNEAQ (reference sequence). V was shortened by 5 bases and J by 6 bases, with 10 bases between the two germline ends. The CDR3 nucleotides are TGTGCCAGCAGCCCAGGGCCTTCTGAAGCTTTCTTT. Residues: CASSPGPSEAFF. The full variable domain, in which reference TRBV7-9 and TRBJ1-1 provide the parts outside the CDR3, is DTGVSQNPRHKITKRGQNVTFRCDPISEHNRLYWYRQTLGQGPEFLTYFQNEAQLEKSRLLSDRFSAERPKGSFSTLEIQRTEQGDSAMYLCASSPGPSEAFFGQGTRLTVV.

The gene calls are TRBV10-3 and TRBJ2-1; D uncertain. Looked up from germline, CDR1 is ENHRY and CDR2 is SYGVKD. V was pared by 2 bases and J by 4 bases, with 21 bases between. There are 18 residues in the CDR3. The CDR3 reads CAISEARQLIITYNEQFF. Here the CDR3 DNA reads TGTGCCATCAGTGAGGCCAGGCAGTTGATAATAACTTACAATGAGCAGTTCTTC.

In its sample, this clone was seen a few times. CDR3 amino acids: CASGLVTDTGELFF. The CDR3 DNA reads TGTGCTAGTGGTTTGGTAACCGACACCGGGGAGCTGTTTTTT. The V call is TRBV12-5, the J call TRBJ2-2; D not resolved. V lost 0 bases, J lost 3 bases, and 5 bases lay in between. There are 14 residues in the CDR3. Germline V gene data show CDR1 as LGHNT and CDR2 as FRNRAP.

The chain uses TRBV4-3 and TRBJ1-4; D perhaps matches TRBD1 (6 bases). Germline CDR1 reads LGHNA; CDR2 reads YSLEER. V lost 3 bases and J lost 6, with 8 bases in between. The CDR3 extends over 13 amino acids. The CDR3 region is CASSQRTDEKLFF. CDR3 coding DNA: TGCGCCAGCAGCCAGCGGACAGATGAAAAACTGTTTTTT.

This chain connects TRBV29-1 to TRBJ1-2; weak D call: TRBD1 (6 bases). In germline, CDR1 is SQVTM, CDR2 ANQGSEA. V gave up 3 bases and J gave up 6 bases, with 11 bases separating them. The CDR3 contains 12 residues. The CDR3 bases are TGCAGCGTTGACGGGCAGGGGAATGGCTACACCTTC. As protein: CSVDGQGNGYTF.

As concerns this clone: Other DNA sequences in the sample encode the same CDR3. The chain recombines TRBV28 with TRBJ1-3; D gene uncertain. V dropped 2 bases and J dropped 1 base, with 9 bases sitting between them. The CDR3 consists of 15 residues. Germline V gene sequence: CDR1 MDHEN, CDR2 SYDVKM. CDR3 loop: CASSLLPGSGNTIYF. DNA of the CDR3: TGTGCCAGCAGTTTACTTCCCGGGTCTGGAAACACCATATATTTT.

The chain recombines TRBV2 with TRBJ2-3; D possibly uses TRBD1 or TRBD2 (6 bases each). The CDR3 has 15 residues. CDR1 is SNHLY and CDR2 is FYNNEI in the germline V gene. Deletions cut 2 bases from V and 8 bases from J, with 17 bases between. The CDR3 protein is CASSERGARGGTQYF. The DNA of the CDR3 is TGTGCCAGCAGTGAAAGGGGGGCGAGGGGTGGTACGCAGTATTTT.

Worth noting for this clone: At the DNA level, this CDR3 is encoded by other sequences in the same sample as well. This chain joins TRBV10-3 and TRBJ2-5, with 11 bases aligning to TRBD1. The V segment lost 0 bases and the J segment 5 bases; nucleotides outside the gene matches: 2. Per germline, CDR1 ENHRY and CDR2 SYGVKD. The CDR3 runs 15 residues. CDR3 residues: CAISESRDRGETQYF. The CDR3 DNA sequence: TGTGCCATCAGTGAGTCGAGGGACAGGGGGGAGACCCAGTACTTC.

This clone has more than one count but fewer than ten. The chain recombines TRBV11-3 with TRBJ2-7; D may match TRBD1 or TRBD2 (5 bases each). The germline CDR1 and CDR2 sequences are SGHNT and YENEEA. The germline V and J ends were trimmed by 1 base and 6 bases, with 10 bases remaining between them. The length of the CDR3 is 13 residues. Here the CDR3 reads CASSLVAGSEQYF. As DNA, the CDR3 is TGTGCCAGCAGCTTAGTGGCAGGGAGCGAGCAGTACTTC. Full variable domain (missing parts from reference TRBV11-3 and TRBJ2-7): EAGVVQSPRYKIIEKKQPVAFWCNPISGHNTLYWYLQNLGQGPELLIRYENEEAVDDSQLPKDRFSAERLKGVDSTLKIQPAELGDSAVYLCASSLVAGSEQYFGPGTRLTVT.